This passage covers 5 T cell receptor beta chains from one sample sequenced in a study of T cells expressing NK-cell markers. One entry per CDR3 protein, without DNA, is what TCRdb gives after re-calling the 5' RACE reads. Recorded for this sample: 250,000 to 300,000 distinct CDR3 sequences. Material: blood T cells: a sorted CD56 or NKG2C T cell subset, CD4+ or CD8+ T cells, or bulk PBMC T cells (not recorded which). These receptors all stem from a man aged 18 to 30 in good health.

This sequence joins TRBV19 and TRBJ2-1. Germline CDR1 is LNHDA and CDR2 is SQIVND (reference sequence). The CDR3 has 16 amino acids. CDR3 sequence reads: CASVATGIQSYNEQFF.

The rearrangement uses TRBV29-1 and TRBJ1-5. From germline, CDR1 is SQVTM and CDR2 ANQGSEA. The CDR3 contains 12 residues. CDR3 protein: CSVGFGDQPQHF.

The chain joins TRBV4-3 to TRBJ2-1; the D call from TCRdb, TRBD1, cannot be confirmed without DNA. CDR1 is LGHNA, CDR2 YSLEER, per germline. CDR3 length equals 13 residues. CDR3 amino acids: CASSRGQYNEQFF.

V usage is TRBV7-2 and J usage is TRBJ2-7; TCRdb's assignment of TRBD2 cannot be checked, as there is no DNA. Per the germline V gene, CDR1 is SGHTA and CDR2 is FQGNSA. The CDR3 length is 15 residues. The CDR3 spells CASSLEGLAGAEQYF.

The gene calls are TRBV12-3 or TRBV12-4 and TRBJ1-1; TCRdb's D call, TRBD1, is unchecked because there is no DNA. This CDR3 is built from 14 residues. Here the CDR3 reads CASSLGTANTEAFF.